The T cell receptor beta chain described here comes from a study of blood T cell repertoires in COVID-19. Study as a whole: The United States, Italy and Spain provided the acute and convalescent COVID-19 samples.

Profiled with immunoSEQ multiplex PCR; TCRdb holds only in-frame clones, not every one. The sample contains 330,000 or so clones, roughly 87% of which appear only once. Participants, roughly 18 to 90 years old, spanned 25 or so US areas. The study assigned cohorts using participant-reported clinical history. This clone was seen once. V was clipped by 5 bases and J by 6 bases; unmatched bases: 8. The V gene's germline CDR1 is ENHRY and CDR2 SYGVKD. The CDR3 sequence is 15 residues long. This clonotype was obtained from a woman under 40 who had recovered from COVID-19. Specimen: PBMCs or T cells enriched from blood (not recorded which). The chain couples TRBV10-3 to TRBJ2-7; 12 bases fit TRBD2. CDR3 sequence: CAISFGLAGSFEQYF. The CDR3 nucleotides read TGTGCCATCAGTTTCGGACTAGCGGGATCGTTCGAGCAGTACTTC.